A selection of T cell receptor beta chains follows, all from one sample in a study of shared clonotypes between healthy human individuals. This table comes from immunoSEQ multiplex PCR, and its TCRdb copy is limited to in-frame clones, with some not included. Of under 1 million clones listed, roughly 96% are singletons. The sample comprised naive CD8+ T cells sorted from blood. These receptors were obtained from a man aged 30 to 45 in good health. CDR3s include the opening cysteine and the closing phenylalanine or tryptophan. Fields, in order: V gene, clone size, J gene, D gene, CDR3 DNA, CDR3 protein. The D gene is left open where the match is weak. Size values are once, few and many counts, or a class for expanded clones, and some rows have none.

TRBV27	.	TRBJ1-4	.	TGTGCCAGCAGTTTTTTCGGGGGCGAAGCTAATGAAAAACTGTTTTTT	CASSFFGGEANEKLFF
TRBV21-1	.	TRBJ2-3	.	TGTGCCAGCACCAATGGGACGGAACGCACAGATACGCAGTATTTT	CASTNGTERTDTQYF
TRBV9	.	TRBJ2-7	.	TGTGCCAGCAGCGTAACCGAAGAATTGTGGGAGCAGTACTTC	CASSVTEELWEQYF
TRBV27	.	TRBJ1-1	TRBD1	TGTGCCAGCAGTACAGGGGGCGGGAACACTGAAGCTTTCTTT	CASSTGGGNTEAFF
TRBV7-9	.	TRBJ1-4	.	TGTGCCAGCAGCTTAGTTTCTCGCCGGGACAATAATGAAAAACTGTTTTTT	CASSLVSRRDNNEKLFF
TRBV5-1	.	TRBJ1-2	TRBD1	TGCGCCAGCAGCGCAACAGGGGGCGGCTATGGCTACACCTTC	CASSATGGGYGYTF
TRBV5-1	.	TRBJ2-7	.	TGCGCCAGCTCGCCCGGTGCAGACTCCTACGAGCAGTACTTC	CASSPGADSYEQYF
TRBV7-9	.	TRBJ2-2	.	TGTGCCAGCAGCCGGGTGAAAGGGGGCACCGGGGAGCTGTTTTTT	CASSRVKGGTGELFF
TRBV2	.	TRBJ2-1	TRBD1	TGTGCCAGCAGCGAAGGACAGGGCTACAATGAGCAGTTCTTC	CASSEGQGYNEQFF
TRBV5-6	.	TRBJ2-1	.	TGTGCCAGCAGCTTGGTCGGGGGATCCTACAATGAGCAGTTCTTC	CASSLVGGSYNEQFF
TRBV5-1	.	TRBJ2-7	TRBD2	TGCGCCAGCAGCTTGGCGGCTAGCGGGTATTCCTACGAGCAGTACTTC	CASSLAASGYSYEQYF
TRBV29-1	.	TRBJ2-2	TRBD2	TGCAGCGCCCCAATAGCGGGAGGAGAAGCCGGGGAGCTGTTTTTT	CSAPIAGGEAGELFF
TRBV2	.	TRBJ2-3	TRBD2	TGTGCCAGCAGTGGACTAGCGGGCACAGATACGCAGTATTTT	CASSGLAGTDTQYF
TRBV9	.	TRBJ2-1	.	TGTGCCAGCAGCGTAGCCGGACTCTACAATGAGCAGTTCTTC	CASSVAGLYNEQFF
TRBV29-1	.	TRBJ2-1	TRBD2	TGCAGCGTTGAAGATGTGACTAGCAGCTCCTACAATGAGCAGTTCTTC	CSVEDVTSSSYNEQFF
TRBV7-8	.	TRBJ1-1	TRBD1	TGTGCCAGCAGCTTAGGGACAGGGTCCCCTGAAGCTTTCTTT	CASSLGTGSPEAFF
TRBV27	once	TRBJ1-1	TRBD1	TGTGCCAGCCGGGACAGAGTGAACACTGAAGCTTTCTTT	CASRDRVNTEAFF